This T cell receptor (beta chain) was sequenced for a study of blood T cell repertoires in COVID-19. Whole-study context: COVID-19 samples from acute and convalescent phases originated in the United States, Italy and Spain. Sample material is recorded as cDNA or gDNA derived from T cells, B-cell-depleted T cells, or PBMCs.

Original analysis: Quantification of nucleated cells was approximated via reference gene primer amplification. TCRdb keeps only in-frame clones here, not all; method: immunoSEQ multiplex PCR. That table gives V, J and clone size, and the DNA gave D and trimming. The sample lists 240,000 or so clones; 87% were seen once. This receptor was identified in a man aged 55-75 years who had recovered from COVID-19. The sequencing input was peripheral blood.

The CDR3 region has the DNA TGTGCCAGCAGCCCCGGGACAGGGGCCTGGAGTGCCTACGAGCAGTACTTC. Its translation: CASSPGTGAWSAYEQYF. V and J are TRBV9 and TRBJ2-7; TRBD1 agrees at 10 bases. In germline, CDR1 is SGDLS, CDR2 YYNGEE. V lost 4 bases, J lost 2 bases, and 12 bases stayed unmatched. The CDR3 has 17 amino acids.